The 29 T cell receptor delta chains listed next were all sequenced from one sample in a study of γδ T cells in repeated Plasmodium falciparum infection. TCRdb re-analyzed the multiplex PCR reads via CATT. The table records tens of thousands of delta-chain clones, around 1.7% of them present only once. Bulk repertoires came from Vgamma9/Vdelta2+ or Vdelta2-negative gammadelta T cells flow-sorted from PBMC. Sequencing was done on a sample of gamma-delta T cells from blood. The receptors were sampled from a pool of human donors (malaria-infected and uninfected, not separated).

This clone was picked up a small number of times. The protein TCRdb gives is from a much larger clone and does not agree with this DNA's translation at residue 11, likely a read error; the protein shown here comes from the DNA. The chain uses TRDV2 and TRDJ1, with D maybe TRDD3 (5 bases). TCRdb supplies no J gene; here it was assigned by aligning the nucleotide sequence to germline. Germline V lookup: CDR1 GEAIGNYY, CDR2 EKD. The CDR3 runs to 16 residues. V lost 0 bases and J lost 3, with 16 bases in between. CDR3 sequence (DNA): TGTGCCTGTGACACCGTGGGGCATCGCCAGGCCGATAAACTCATCTTT. Translation: CACDTVGHRQADKLIF.

The table lists this clone with many counts. Given a far larger clone just one base away, this is likely a sequencing read error. This CDR3 is also generated by other DNA sequences in the sample. This chain connects TRDV1 to TRDJ1; possibly TRDD3 for D (8 bases). CDR1 and CDR2 from the germline V gene are TSWWSYY and QGS. This CDR3 region has 19 residues. In DNA form, the CDR3 reads TGTGCCCTTGGGGACGTGGTTCCTACGCTACTGGGGGCTCCCGATAAACTCATCTTT. It is translated as CALGDVVPTLLGAPDKLIF.

There are many counts of this clone. The likely explanation is a read error, given a far larger clone one base away. The V gene is TRDV1, the J gene TRDJ1, with D possibly matching TRDD2 (5 bases). The length of the CDR3 is 12 residues. Germline values: CDR1 TSWWSYY, CDR2 QGS. V lost 10 bases and J 5 bases, leaving 14 bases between the germline ends. CDR3 DNA sequence: TGTGCTCCTTTTTCCTCCCGGGATAAACTCATCTTT. Its protein product is CAPFSSRDKLIF.

This rearrangement joins TRDV1 to TRDJ1; 13 positions match TRDD3. Here the J gene was assigned by germline matching of the DNA, as TCRdb has none. The CDR3 sequence is 21 residues long. With V trimmed by 2 bases and J by 0 bases, 15 bases remained unmatched. Looked up from germline, CDR1 is TSWWSYY and CDR2 is QGS. The CDR3 nucleotides read TGTGCTCTTGGGGAAACGTCCTACTGGGGGATACGAGGGGGGTACACCGATAAACTCATCTTT. Encoded protein: CALGETSYWGIRGGYTDKLIF.

Comment on this clone: The protein held in TCRdb is that of a much larger clone and does not match this DNA's translation at residue 14, likely because of a read error; the protein shown is translated from the DNA. V gene assignment gives TRDV1, but the J gene was left uncalled; no DNA check was done on the table's D call, TRDD3. The germline CDR1 and CDR2 sequences are TSWWSYY and QGS. The CDR3 is made up of 16 amino acids. As DNA, the CDR3 is TGTGCTCTTGGGGAAACAAGGGCCGCGTACACCGATAAACACATCTTT. Its translation is CALGETRAAYTDKHIF.

As to this clone: This probably arose from a read error, given a far larger clone one base away. At the DNA level, this CDR3 is encoded by other sequences in the same sample as well. V gene TRDV1 combines with J gene TRDJ1; perhaps D is TRDD2 or TRDD3 (7 bases each). Germline-derived CDR1 and CDR2 are TSWWSYY and QGS. This CDR3 is 16 amino acids long. This CDR3 reads CALGDNLPPDTDKLIF. The CDR3 nucleotides read TGTGCTCTCGGGGATAACCTTCCTCCGGACACCGATAAACTCATCTTT.

This clone has a handful of counts. A far larger clone is a single base away, which makes a read error likely. This specimen includes other DNA sequences encoding the same CDR3. The chain has TRDV1 and TRDJ1, with a weak D call TRDD3 (10 bases). This CDR3 is built from 20 residues. Germline lookup yields CDR1 TSWWSYY and CDR2 QGS. The V gene lost 3 bases and the J gene lost 0 bases, with 26 bases spanning the gap. The CDR3 is CALGETLPTSTGGYTDKLIF. DNA of the CDR3: TGTGCTCTTGGGGAGACCCTTCCTACAAGTACTGGGGGATACACCGATAAACTCATCTTT.

There are many counts of this clone. This likely traces to a read error, being one base from a far larger clone. Other DNA sequences of this sample code for an identical CDR3. The rearrangement joins TRDV1 to TRDJ1; 9 bases are a match to TRDD3. In germline, CDR1 is TSWWSYY, CDR2 QGS. The CDR3 loop spans 17 amino acids. V was pared by 9 bases and J by 4 bases, with 18 bases of the junction left unmatched. CDR3 amino acids: CALTPRRWGYAGDKLIF. DNA of the CDR3: TGTGCTCTGACACCCCGCAGATGGGGATACGCGGGCGATAAACTCATCTTT.

A word on this clone: One base separates it from a far larger clone, so it is likely a read error. Other DNA sequences within the sample encode an identical CDR3. The chain recombines TRDV1 with TRDJ1; TRDD3 matches at 7 bases. No J segment appears in TCRdb, so it was assigned here by matching the sequence to germline. This CDR3 comprises 21 residues. Germline V CDR1 and CDR2: TSWWSYY, QGS. J gave up 0 bases and V 2 bases, and 21 bases lay outside the gene matches. The CDR3 here is CALGELGLHLLGILYTDKLIF. The CDR3 DNA is TGTGCTCTTGGGGAATTAGGCCTTCACCTACTGGGGATCCTGTACACCGATAAACTCATCTTT.

Notes on this clone: TCRdb shows a much larger clone's protein in place of this DNA's translation, and the two differ at residue 8, likely through a read error; the protein shown is translated from the DNA. The chain joins TRDV1 to TRDJ1; D is perhaps TRDD3 (6 bases). V gave up 3 bases and J gave up 10 bases, with 45 bases separating them. Per germline, CDR1 TSWWSYY and CDR2 QGS. This CDR3 has 23 residues. The CDR3 protein is CALGDSTSNGIRNGWGTTGGLIF. The CDR3 nucleotides are TGTGCTCTTGGGGACTCGACCTCCAACGGCATACGAAACGGCTGGGGCACGACCGGGGGACTCATCTTT.

This clone was found many times. The chain joins TRDV3 to TRDJ1, with 7 bases matching TRDD3. The junction had 16 bases not matched to a gene; V was cut back by 3 bases and J by 0 bases. This CDR3 contains 17 residues. Germline CDR1 and CDR2: TVYSNPD and GDNSRS (reference sequence). In nucleotides, the CDR3 is TGTGCCTTCCCCTACGCTCGGGGGATCCCAGACACCGATAAACTCATCTTT. Protein product: CAFPYARGIPDTDKLIF. The full variable domain, rest sourced from reference TRDV3 and TRDJ1, is CDKVTQSSPDQTVASGSEVVLLCTYDTVYSNPDLFWYRIRPDYSFQFVFYGDNSRSEGADFTQGRFSVKHILTQKAFHLVISPVRTEDSATYYCAFPYARGIPDTDKLIFGKGTRVTVEP.

This clone was recorded many times. The protein TCRdb gives is from a much larger clone and does not agree with this DNA's translation at residue 14, likely a read error; the protein shown here comes from the DNA. The V and J genes are TRDV1 and TRDJ1; 10 bases line up with TRDD3. Germline V gene data show CDR1 as TSWWSYY and CDR2 as QGS. V was pared by 3 bases and J by 3 bases, with 16 bases of the junction left unmatched. The CDR3 spans 19 residues. This CDR3 reads CALGESPRTGGCNADKLIF. CDR3 in DNA: TGTGCTCTTGGGGAGAGTCCTCGTACTGGGGGATGTAACGCCGATAAACTCATCTTT.

Concerning this clone: With only one base between it and a far larger clone, this is likely a read error. The sample contains more than one DNA sequence encoding this CDR3. The chain recombines TRDV1 with TRDJ1, with 8 nucleotides matching TRDD3. V lost 1 base to trimming and J lost 4 bases; unmatched junction nucleotides: 20. In germline, CDR1 is TSWWSYY, CDR2 QGS. The CDR3 is 20 amino acids. The CDR3 coding sequence is TGTGCTCTTGGGGAACAGGGACTTTACGGCGTACTGGGGGGAGGCGATAAACTCATCTTT. It is translated as CALGEQGLYGVLGGGDKLIF.

The sample holds many counts of this clone. A read error is the likely source, as a far larger clone sits one nucleotide away. Different DNA sequences within this sample yield the same CDR3. The chain combines TRDV1 with TRDJ1; 12 bases match TRDD3. The CDR3 length is 21 residues. V trimming: 2 bases; J trimming: 8 bases; junction bases outside the gene matches: 24. CDR1 TSWWSYY and CDR2 QGS come from the germline V gene. In DNA form, the CDR3 reads TGTGCTCTTGGGGAAACCTTAAAATTCACGGGATACTGGGGGATACTGGGGAAACTCATCTTT. This codes for CALGETLKFTGYWGILGKLIF.

Notes on this clone: The TCRdb protein, from a much larger clone, departs from this DNA's translation at residue 18, likely by read error; the protein shown derives from the DNA. The chain employs TRDV1 and TRDJ1; 9 nucleotides line up with TRDD3. TCRdb records no J gene; here it was assigned by comparing the DNA to germline. The CDR3 is made up of 21 amino acids. The germline V gene encodes CDR1 TSWWSYY and CDR2 QGS. The CDR3 sequence is CALGELKSFLKYWGDTDELIF. The CDR3, as DNA: TGTGCTCTTGGGGAACTGAAGAGCTTCCTAAAGTACTGGGGGGATACCGATGAACTCATCTTT.

This clone was counted only a few times. This probably arose from a read error, given a far larger clone one base away. Within the sample, other DNA sequences also encode this same CDR3. The V call is TRDV1, the J call TRDJ1, with D possibly TRDD3 on 10 matching bases. Here the J gene was assigned by germline matching of the DNA, as TCRdb has none. Germline V gene lookup returns CDR1 TSWWSYY and CDR2 QGS. This CDR3 comprises 20 residues. For the CDR3, the DNA is TGCGCTCTTGGGGAAACCCTTCCTACAAGTACTGGGGGATACACCGATAAACTCATCTTT. It yields the protein CALGETLPTSTGGYTDKLIF.

Only a few counts were recorded for this clone. The protein in TCRdb stems from a much larger clone and differs at residue 11 from this DNA's translation, likely a read error; here the protein is translated from the DNA. V gene TRDV1 combines with J gene TRDJ1; weak D call: TRDD2 (5 bases). Here the J gene was assigned by germline matching of the DNA, as TCRdb has none. CDR3 size: 19 residues. V was pared by 2 bases and J by 0 bases, with 22 bases between. Germline V lookup: CDR1 TSWWSYY, CDR2 QGS. The CDR3 spells CALGEDAYLGRQYTDKLIF. In DNA, the CDR3 is TGTGCTCTTGGGGAAGATGCCTACTTGGGACGGCAGTACACCGATAAACTCATCTTT.

In its sample, this clone was seen many times. A single base is all that separates this from a far larger clone, so a read error is likely. Other DNA sequences in this specimen translate into the identical CDR3. The V call is TRDV2, the J call TRDJ3; 10 bases fit TRDD3. The CDR3 has 24 amino acids. Germline V gives CDR1 GEAIGNYY, CDR2 EKD. The CDR3: CACDTIDSRTGGSGPSWDTRQMFF. The CDR3 DNA reads as TGTGCCTGTGACACCATCGATTCCCGTACTGGGGGATCAGGGCCTTCCTGGGACACCCGGCAGATGTTTTTC.

The chain couples TRDV1 to TRDJ1, with 8 bases matching TRDD3. TCRdb leaves out the J gene; it was filled in here by matching the DNA to germline. Germline V gene sequence: CDR1 TSWWSYY, CDR2 QGS. The CDR3 loop spans 17 amino acids. J gave up 0 bases and V 6 bases, and 12 bases lay outside the gene matches. CDR3 nucleotides: TGTGCTCTTGGTGGTGGTGACTGGGGGGTGTACACCGATAAACTCATCTTT. Its protein is CALGGGDWGVYTDKLIF.

Many counts were recorded for this clone. The protein that TCRdb holds for this DNA derives from a much larger clone and differs from the translated DNA at residue 10, which likely indicates a read error; the protein shown here is translated from the DNA. V usage is TRDV1 and J usage is TRDJ1; TRDD3 aligns across 7 bases. Here the J gene was assigned by germline matching of the DNA, as TCRdb has none. The V gene's germline CDR1 is TSWWSYY and CDR2 QGS. The CDR3 loop spans 18 amino acids. With 4 bases clipped from V and 1 base from J, the junction kept 15 bases outside the gene matches. The CDR3 sequence: CALGVPPPLHWGTDKLIF. The CDR3 DNA reads TGTGCTCTTGGGGTCCCGCCACCTCTTCACTGGGGCACCGATAAACTCATCTTT.

This clone occurred many times. V and J are TRDV1 and TRDJ1; 12 bases are a match to TRDD3. CDR1 is TSWWSYY and CDR2 is QGS in the germline V gene. The CDR3 sequence is 26 residues long. Trimming removed 4 bases from V and 2 bases from J; junction bases left unmatched: 35. CDR3 nucleotides: TGTGCTCTTGGGGCCCCCCCAAAGCGGCCACCCTACGAATTGTACTGGGGGATACAGAGTACCGATAAACTCATCTTT. Its translation is CALGAPPKRPPYELYWGIQSTDKLIF.

This clone came up a few times. The TCRdb protein comes from a much larger clone and disagrees with this DNA's translation at residue 12, likely due to a read error; the protein given here is derived from the DNA. V gene TRDV1 combines with J gene TRDJ1; D is perhaps TRDD1 or TRDD3 (6 bases each). This CDR3 is 21 amino acids long. From germline, CDR1 is TSWWSYY and CDR2 QGS. The V and J ends lost 5 bases and 0 bases respectively, with 31 bases between them. CDR3 loop: CALGSPPGKYGAGADTDKLIF. Here the CDR3 DNA reads TGTGCTCTTGGGTCCCCTCCAGGGAAATACGGTGCTGGGGCCGACACCGATAAACTCATCTTT.

This clone was recorded a few times. The protein in TCRdb stems from a much larger clone and differs at residue 8 from this DNA's translation, likely a read error; here the protein is translated from the DNA. This sequence joins TRDV1 and TRDJ1; TRDD3 is a possible D gene (6 bases). V dropped 5 bases and J dropped 11 bases, with 36 bases sitting between them. The CDR3 extends over 19 amino acids. Germline assignment: CDR1 TSWWSYY and CDR2 QGS. The CDR3 protein is CALGSFAHLLGRPRFKLIF. The CDR3 DNA reads TGTGCTCTTGGGTCATTCGCCCACCTACTGGGACGACCTCGTTTTAAGCTCATCTTT.

This clone was detected many times. The protein TCRdb lists belongs to a much larger clone and differs from this DNA's translation at residue 11, which points to a read error; the protein shown is made from the DNA. This CDR3 reads CALGIEQPAYADKLIF. For the CDR3, the DNA is TGTGCTCTTGGGATCGAACAGCCCGCATACGCCGATAAACTCATCTTT. The chain employs TRDV1 and TRDJ1; D is possibly TRDD3 (5 bases). Germline loops: CDR1 TSWWSYY, CDR2 QGS. With 5 bases removed from V and 3 bases from J, the gap between germline ends came to 19 bases. The CDR3 loop spans 16 amino acids.

Remarks on this clone: The protein given by TCRdb reflects a much larger clone and differs at residue 7 from this DNA's translation, likely from a read error; the protein shown is the DNA's translation. The chain uses TRDV1 and TRDJ1, with 7 bases identical to TRDD3. As TCRdb names no J gene, one was assigned here on the basis of a DNA match to germline. The CDR3 is made up of 21 amino acids. Germline CDR1 TSWWSYY, CDR2 QGS. V dropped 2 bases and J dropped 0; count of bases not matched to a gene: 21. CDR3 region: CALGEVSNGPSGGSYTDKLIF. The CDR3 bases are TGTGCTCTTGGGGAAGTCTCAAACGGGCCTTCTGGGGGCTCGTACACCGATAAACTCATCTTT.

As for this clone: TCRdb has a much larger clone's protein, which differs at residue 15 from the translation of this DNA, likely because of a read error; what is shown is the protein translated from the DNA. V usage is TRDV1 and J usage is TRDJ1; 7 bases line up with TRDD3. The J gene was missing in TCRdb and was found by matching the end of the DNA to germline. Trimming cost V 2 bases and J 0 bases; bases outside gene matches: 27. Germline V lookup: CDR1 TSWWSYY, CDR2 QGS. CDR3 length: 23 amino acids. CDR3 amino acids: CALGETSVLGRLGIATYTDKLIF. As DNA, the CDR3 is TGTGCTCTTGGGGAAACTTCGGTTCTAGGGAGACTGGGGATTGCTACGTACACCGATAAACTCATCTTT.

This clone was counted between two and nine times. TCRdb pairs this DNA with a much larger clone's protein that differs at residue 2, likely a read error; the protein shown was translated from the DNA. The chain couples TRDV1 to TRDJ1, with 8 bases that match TRDD3. CDR1 is TSWWSYY, CDR2 QGS, per germline. The CDR3 is 20 residues long. The CDR3 DNA sequence: TGTTCTCTTGGGGAACTAAATCCCAACTACTGGGGGTGGAGAACCGATAAACTCATCTTT. Translation gives CSLGELNPNYWGWRTDKLIF.

This clone occurred many times. For this DNA, TCRdb reports the protein of a much larger clone, which diverges at residue 3, most likely from a read error; the protein presented here is translated directly from the DNA. The chain joins TRDV1 to TRDJ1, with 8 bases matching TRDD3. V gave up 10 bases and J gave up 11 bases; unmatched junction bases: 12. Germline CDR1 reads TSWWSYY; CDR2 reads QGS. The CDR3 sequence is 12 residues long. CDR3 sequence (DNA): TGTGCTCCCTTTGAGCTTACTGGGGGTCTCATCTTT. It yields the protein CAPFELTGGLIF.

This clone was counted many times. The protein that TCRdb holds for this DNA derives from a much larger clone and differs from the translated DNA at residue 6, which likely indicates a read error; the protein shown here is translated from the DNA. The chain links TRDV2 to TRDJ3; the D gene is possibly TRDD3 (6 bases). Germline CDR1 and CDR2: GEAIGNYY and EKD. This CDR3 has 17 amino acids. Trimming stripped 0 bases from V and 0 bases from J, with 8 bases between. The CDR3 region is CACDTRGSSWDTRQMFF. For the CDR3, the DNA is TGTGCCTGTGACACCCGGGGGAGCTCCTGGGACACCCGACAGATGTTTTTC.